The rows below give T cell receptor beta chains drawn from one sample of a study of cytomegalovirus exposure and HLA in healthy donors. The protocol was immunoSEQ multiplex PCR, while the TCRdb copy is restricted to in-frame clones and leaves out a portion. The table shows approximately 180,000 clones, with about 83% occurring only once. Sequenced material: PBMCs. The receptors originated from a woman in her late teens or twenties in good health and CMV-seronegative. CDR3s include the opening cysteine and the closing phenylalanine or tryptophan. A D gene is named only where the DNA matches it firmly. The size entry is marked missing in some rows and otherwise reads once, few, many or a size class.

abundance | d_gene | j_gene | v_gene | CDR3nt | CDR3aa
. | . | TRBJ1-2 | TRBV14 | TGTGCCAGCGGGCCGGCGACTAACTATGGCTACACCTTC | CASGPATNYGYTF
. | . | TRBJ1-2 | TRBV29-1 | TGCAGCGTTGATCAGCGCGGGGGCTCCACCTTC | CSVDQRGGSTF
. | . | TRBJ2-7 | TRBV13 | TGTGCCAGCAGTCAAACAGGCTACGAGCAGTACTTC | CASSQTGYEQYF
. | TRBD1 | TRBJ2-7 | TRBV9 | TGTGCCAGCAGCGTAGGCGGGACAGGGGGTGTCTGGGAGCAGTACTTC | CASSVGGTGGVWEQYF
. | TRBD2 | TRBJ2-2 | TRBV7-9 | TGTGCCAGCAGCTTAAGACTAGCGGGGGCGACCGGGGAGCTGTTTTTT | CASSLRLAGATGELFF
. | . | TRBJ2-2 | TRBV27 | TGTGCCAGCAGTTTCTCTCCTCACATCGACAGGGGAGGGACCGGGGAGCTGTTTTTT | CASSFSPHIDRGGTGELFF
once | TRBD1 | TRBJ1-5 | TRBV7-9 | TGTGCCAGCAGCTTAGCGGCCGGGACAGGGGAGAGTCAGCCCCAGCATTTT | CASSLAAGTGESQPQHF
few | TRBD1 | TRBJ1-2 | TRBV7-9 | TGTGCCAGCAGCTCGCGGGACAGCAGCTATGGCTACACCTTC | CASSSRDSSYGYTF
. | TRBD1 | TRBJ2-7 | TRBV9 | TGTGCCAGCAGCCCCGGACAGGTTCTGTACGAGCAGTACTTC | CASSPGQVLYEQYF
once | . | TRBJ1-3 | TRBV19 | TGTGCCAGTAGTTCAGACCAGGGCTCTGGAAACACCATATATTTT | CASSSDQGSGNTIYF
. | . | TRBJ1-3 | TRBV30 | TGTGCCTGGAGGACATTTGGAAACACCATATATTTT | CAWRTFGNTIYF
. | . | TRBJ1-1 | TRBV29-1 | TGCAGCGTTGTGGTGTGGCAGGGAACTGAAGCTTTCTTT | CSVVVWQGTEAFF
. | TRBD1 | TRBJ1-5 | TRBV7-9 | TGTGCCAGCAGCTTAGGACAGGGTAATCAGCCCCAGCATTTT | CASSLGQGNQPQHF
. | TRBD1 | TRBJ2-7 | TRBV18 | TGTGCCAGCTCACCTGGGACAGGGAGAGAGCAGTACTTC | CASSPGTGREQYF
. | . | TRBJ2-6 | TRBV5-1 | TGCGCCAGCACTTTGACAGATTTAGCTGGGGCCAACGTCCTGACTTTC | CASTLTDLAGANVLTF
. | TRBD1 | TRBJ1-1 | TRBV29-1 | TGCAGCGGAAAACAGGGGTACACTGAAGCTTTCTTT | CSGKQGYTEAFF
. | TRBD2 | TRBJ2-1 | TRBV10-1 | TGCGCCAGCTCAGAACTAGCGGGGAGCTCCTACAATGAGCAGTTCTTC | CASSELAGSSYNEQFF
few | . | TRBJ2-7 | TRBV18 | TGTGCCAGCACGGAGACGCAGGGCTACGAGCAGTACTTC | CASTETQGYEQYF
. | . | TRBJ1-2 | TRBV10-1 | TGCGCCAGCAGTGAGTCGAATGGCAGGGAAGGGGGCTACACCTTC | CASSESNGREGGYTF
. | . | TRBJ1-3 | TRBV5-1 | TGCGCCAGCAGAACGACAGGCTCTGGAAACACCATATATTTT | CASRTTGSGNTIYF
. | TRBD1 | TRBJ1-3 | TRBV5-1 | TGCGCCAGCAGCTTCGGGACAGGCTCTGGAAACACCATATATTTT | CASSFGTGSGNTIYF
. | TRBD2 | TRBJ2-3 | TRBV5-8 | TGTGCCAGCAGCTCGCGGGGGGGAATCACAGATACGCAGTATTTT | CASSSRGGITDTQYF
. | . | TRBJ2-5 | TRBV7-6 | TGTGCCAGCAGCTTAAATACGGGATTAGGAGAGACCCAGTACTTC | CASSLNTGLGETQYF
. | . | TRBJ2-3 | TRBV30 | TGTGCCCGGGGGGCCACAGATACGCAGTATTTT | CARGATDTQYF
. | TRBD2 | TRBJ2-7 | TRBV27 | TGTGCCAGCAGTTTCTTGGGACTAGCGGGGGGGACTAAGGGGGACGAGCAGTACTTC | CASSFLGLAGGTKGDEQYF
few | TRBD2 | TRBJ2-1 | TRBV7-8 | TGTGCCAGCAGCTTAAGGCAATTATCTAGCGGGGGGGTGTCCTACAATGAGCAGTTCTTC | CASSLRQLSSGGVSYNEQFF
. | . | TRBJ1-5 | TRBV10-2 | TGCGCCAGCAGCGGTGACAAGTATAGCAATCAGCCCCAGCATTTT | CASSGDKYSNQPQHF
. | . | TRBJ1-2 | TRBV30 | TGTGCCTGGAGTGCCGGGATTTATGGCTACACCTTC | CAWSAGIYGYTF
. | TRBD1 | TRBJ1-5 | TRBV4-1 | TGCGCCAGCAGTCAAACAGGGGGCGGCAATCAGCCCCAGCATTTT | CASSQTGGGNQPQHF
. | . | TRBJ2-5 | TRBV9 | TGTGCCAGCAGCGTCGGGACTGCACAAGAGACCCAGTACTTC | CASSVGTAQETQYF
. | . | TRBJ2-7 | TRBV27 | TGTGCCAGCAGGACGTACCAGGGATACGACTACGAGCAGTACTTC | CASRTYQGYDYEQYF
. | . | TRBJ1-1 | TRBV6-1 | TGTGCCAGCAGTGGGTTGAGAGAGACTGAAGCTTTCTTT | CASSGLRETEAFF
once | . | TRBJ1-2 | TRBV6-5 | TGTGCCAGCAGTTACTCAGTCGGTCGCGGCTACACCTTC | CASSYSVGRGYTF
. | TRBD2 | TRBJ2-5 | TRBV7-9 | TGTGCCAGCAGCTTAGGCTTTGTGACGGGGGGACGAGAGACCCAGTACTTC | CASSLGFVTGGRETQYF
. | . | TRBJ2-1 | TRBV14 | TGTGCCAGCAGTCCCTATACTAGGAGCTCCTACAATGAGCAGTTCTTC | CASSPYTRSSYNEQFF
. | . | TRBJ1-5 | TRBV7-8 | TGTGCCAGCAGCCCCTGGACAGATAGCAATCAGCCCCAGCATTTT | CASSPWTDSNQPQHF
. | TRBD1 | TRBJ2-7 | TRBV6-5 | TGTGCCAGCAGCCGGACAGGACGCTCCTACGAGCAGTACTTC | CASSRTGRSYEQYF
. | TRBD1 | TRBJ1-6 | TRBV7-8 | TGTGCCAGCAGCCCACTCGCGGGACAGGGGACCTCACCCCTCCACTTT | CASSPLAGQGTSPLHF
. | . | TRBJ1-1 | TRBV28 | TGTGCCAGCCTTGGCGGGACCTTCATGAACACTGAAGCTTTCTTT | CASLGGTFMNTEAFF
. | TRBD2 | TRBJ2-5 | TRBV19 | TGTGCCAGCAACTCCGGGACTAGTCAGGAGACCCAGTACTTC | CASNSGTSQETQYF
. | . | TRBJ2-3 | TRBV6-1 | TGTGCCAGCGCTTCGAGCGCAGATACGCAGTATTTT | CASASSADTQYF
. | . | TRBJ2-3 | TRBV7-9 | TGTGCCAGCAGCTTAAGAGGGTCAGATACGCAGTATTTT | CASSLRGSDTQYF
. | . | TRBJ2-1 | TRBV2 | TGTGCCAGCAGCTCCCGTCGGGGGTTATTCGACAATGAGCAGTTCTTC | CASSSRRGLFDNEQFF
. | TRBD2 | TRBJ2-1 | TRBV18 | TGTGCCAGCTCACCACCGACTAGCGCCTACAATGAGCAGTTCTTC | CASSPPTSAYNEQFF
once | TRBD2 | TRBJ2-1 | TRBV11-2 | TGTGCCAGCAGCCGGGGACTAGCGGGGAACAATGAGCAGTTCTTC | CASSRGLAGNNEQFF
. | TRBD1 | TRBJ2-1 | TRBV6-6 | TGTGCCAGCAGTCCACAGGGGGCCAACAATGAGCAGTTCTTC | CASSPQGANNEQFF
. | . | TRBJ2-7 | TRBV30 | TGTGCCTGGAGTGGGGTCGGGGGGCGCTTATACGAGCAGTACTTC | CAWSGVGGRLYEQYF
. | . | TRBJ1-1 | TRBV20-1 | TGCAGTGCAAGCGTGGTCACTGAAGCTTTCTTT | CSASVVTEAFF
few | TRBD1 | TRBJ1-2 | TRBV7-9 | TGTGCCAGCAGGACACGGGACAGGGTAGTCTACACCTTC | CASRTRDRVVYTF
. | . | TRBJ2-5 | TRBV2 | TGTGCCAGCAGTTTCTGGACAGATCAAGAGACCCAGTACTTC | CASSFWTDQETQYF